This T cell receptor (beta chain) originates from a study of identical twins. Study findings and constraints: Shared out-of-frame alpha sequences (those common to twins) showed excess low generation probability. The abundant beta clonotypes from cord blood had fewer insertions, and memory repertoires had none of this.

In this sample, this clonotype turned up many times. Its antigen is undetermined. The authors used template switching to add a universal primer site and gave cDNA unique molecular identifiers. MiXCR, run by TCRdb on the 5' RACE reads, gives a single entry per CDR3 protein. The profile shows about 490,000 distinct CDR3 sequences, 13% to 15% of them singletons. The same sample was also studied in work on yellow fever vaccine responses in identical twins.

The sample consisted of CD4+ T cells sorted from blood. The sequence was obtained from a woman between 18 and 29 years old in good health.

The CDR3 coding sequence is TGTGCCAGCAACCCCGGGACAGACTTTAGCAATCAGCCCCAGCATTTT. The encoded protein is CASNPGTDFSNQPQHF. This chain joins TRBV12-3 or TRBV12-4 and TRBJ1-5; 7 bases agree with TRBD1. The CDR3 extends over 16 amino acids. With 7 bases clipped from V and 0 bases from J, the junction kept 9 bases outside the gene matches.